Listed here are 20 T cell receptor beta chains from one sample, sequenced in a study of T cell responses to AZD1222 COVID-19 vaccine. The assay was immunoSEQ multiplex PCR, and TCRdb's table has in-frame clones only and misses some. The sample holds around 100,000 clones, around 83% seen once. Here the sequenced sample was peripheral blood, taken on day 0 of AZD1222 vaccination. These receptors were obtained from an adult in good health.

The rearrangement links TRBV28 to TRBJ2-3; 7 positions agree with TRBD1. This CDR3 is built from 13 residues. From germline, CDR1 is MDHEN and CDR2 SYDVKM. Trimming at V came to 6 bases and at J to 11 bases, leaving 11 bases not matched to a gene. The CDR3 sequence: CASRKTGPPRQYF. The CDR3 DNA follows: TGTGCCAGCAGGAAGACAGGGCCCCCAAGGCAGTATTTT. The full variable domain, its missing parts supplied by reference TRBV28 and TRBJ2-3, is DVKVTQSSRYLVKRTGEKVFLECVQDMDHENMFWYRQDPGLGLRLIYFSYDVKMKEKGDIPEGYSVSREKKERFSLILESASTNQTSMYLCASRKTGPPRQYFGPGTRLTVL.

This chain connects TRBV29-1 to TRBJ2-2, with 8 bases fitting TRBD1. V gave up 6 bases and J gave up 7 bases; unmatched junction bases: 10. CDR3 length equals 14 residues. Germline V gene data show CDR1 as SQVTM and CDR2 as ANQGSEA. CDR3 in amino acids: CSVFGQGSDGELFF. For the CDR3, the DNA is TGCAGCGTCTTCGGACAGGGTAGCGACGGGGAGCTGTTTTTT.

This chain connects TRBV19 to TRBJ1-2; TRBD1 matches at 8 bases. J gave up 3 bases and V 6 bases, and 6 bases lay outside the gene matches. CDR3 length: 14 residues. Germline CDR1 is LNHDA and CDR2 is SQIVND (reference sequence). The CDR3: CASRTRQGYYGYTF. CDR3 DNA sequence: TGTGCCAGTAGAACCCGACAGGGGTACTATGGCTACACCTTC.

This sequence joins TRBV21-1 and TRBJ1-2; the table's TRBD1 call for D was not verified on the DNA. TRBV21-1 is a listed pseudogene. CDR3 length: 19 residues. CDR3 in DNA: TGTGCCAGCAGCATCCTCGGACAGGGTCGCTTCGGAGCTAACTATGGCTACACCTTC. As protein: CASSILGQGRFGANYGYTF.

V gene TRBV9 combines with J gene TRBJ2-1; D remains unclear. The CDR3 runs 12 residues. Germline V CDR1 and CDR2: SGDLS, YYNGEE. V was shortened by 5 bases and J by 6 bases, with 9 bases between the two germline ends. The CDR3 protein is CASSRGSNEQFF. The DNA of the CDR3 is TGTGCCAGCAGTCGCGGCAGCAATGAGCAGTTCTTC.

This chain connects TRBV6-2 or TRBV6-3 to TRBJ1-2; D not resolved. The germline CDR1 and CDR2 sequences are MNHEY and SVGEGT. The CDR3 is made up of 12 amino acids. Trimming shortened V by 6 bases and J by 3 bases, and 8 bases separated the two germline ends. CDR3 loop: CASSNNDYGYTF. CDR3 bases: TGTGCCAGCAGCAACAACGACTATGGCTACACCTTC.

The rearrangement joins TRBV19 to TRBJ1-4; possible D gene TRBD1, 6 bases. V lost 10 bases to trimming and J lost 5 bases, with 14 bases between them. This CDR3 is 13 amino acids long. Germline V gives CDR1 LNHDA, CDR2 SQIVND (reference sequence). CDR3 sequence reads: CATKLQGNEKLFF. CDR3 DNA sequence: TGTGCCACCAAGCTTCAGGGGAATGAAAAACTGTTTTTT.

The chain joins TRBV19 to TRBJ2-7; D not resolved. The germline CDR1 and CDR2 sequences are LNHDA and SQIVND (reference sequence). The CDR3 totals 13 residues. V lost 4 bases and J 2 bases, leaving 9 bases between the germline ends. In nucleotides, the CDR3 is TGTGCCAGTAGTACGAGGAGAGCCTACGAGCAGTACTTC. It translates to CASSTRRAYEQYF.

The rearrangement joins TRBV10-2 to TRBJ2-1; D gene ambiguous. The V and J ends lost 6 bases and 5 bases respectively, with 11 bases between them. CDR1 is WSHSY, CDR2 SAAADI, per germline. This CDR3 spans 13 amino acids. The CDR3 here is CASRLSPNNEQFF. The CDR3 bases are TGCGCCAGCAGGTTATCCCCTAACAATGAGCAGTTCTTC.

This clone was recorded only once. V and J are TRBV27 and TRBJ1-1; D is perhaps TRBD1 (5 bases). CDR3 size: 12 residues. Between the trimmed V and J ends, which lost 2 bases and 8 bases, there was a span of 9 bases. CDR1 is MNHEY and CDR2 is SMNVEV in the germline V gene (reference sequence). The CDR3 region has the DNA TGTGCCAGCAGTTTAAGGGCAGGGGAAGCTTTCTTT. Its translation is CASSLRAGEAFF.

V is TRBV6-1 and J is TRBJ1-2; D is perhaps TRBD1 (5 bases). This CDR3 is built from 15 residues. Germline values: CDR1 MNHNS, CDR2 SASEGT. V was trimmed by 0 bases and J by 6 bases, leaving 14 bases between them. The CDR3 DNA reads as TGTGCCAGCAGTGAAGCAGGCAGGGCTAGGGATGGCTACACCTTC. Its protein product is CASSEAGRARDGYTF.

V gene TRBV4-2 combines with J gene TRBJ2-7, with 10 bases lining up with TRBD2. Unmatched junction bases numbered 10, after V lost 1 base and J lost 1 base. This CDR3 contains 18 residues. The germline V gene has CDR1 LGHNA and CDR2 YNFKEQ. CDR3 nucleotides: TGTGCCAGCAGCCAAGCGACTAGCGGGTCTGCCGGTTCCTACGAGCAGTACTTC. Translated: CASSQATSGSAGSYEQYF.

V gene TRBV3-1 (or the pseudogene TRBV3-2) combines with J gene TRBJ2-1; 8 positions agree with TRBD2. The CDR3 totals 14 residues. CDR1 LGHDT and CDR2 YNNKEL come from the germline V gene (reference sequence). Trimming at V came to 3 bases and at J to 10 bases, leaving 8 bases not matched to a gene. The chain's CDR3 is CASSHPGLEGEQFF. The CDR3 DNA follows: TGTGCCAGCAGCCACCCGGGACTAGAGGGAGAGCAGTTCTTC.

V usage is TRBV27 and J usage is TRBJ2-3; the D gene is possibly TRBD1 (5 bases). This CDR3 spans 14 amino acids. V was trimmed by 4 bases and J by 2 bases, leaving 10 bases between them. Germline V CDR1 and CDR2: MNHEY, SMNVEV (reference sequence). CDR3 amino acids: CASSSPGITDTQYF. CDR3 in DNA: TGTGCCAGCAGTTCCCCAGGGATCACAGATACGCAGTATTTT.

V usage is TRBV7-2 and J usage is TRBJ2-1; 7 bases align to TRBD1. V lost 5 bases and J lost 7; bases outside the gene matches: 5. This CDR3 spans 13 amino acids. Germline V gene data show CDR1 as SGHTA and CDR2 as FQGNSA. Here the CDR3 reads CASSRDRYNEQFF. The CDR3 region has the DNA TGTGCCAGCAGCCGGGACAGATATAATGAGCAGTTCTTC.

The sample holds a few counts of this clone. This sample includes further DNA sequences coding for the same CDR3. The CDR3 sequence is CATSDSRQGASTEAFF. The CDR3 DNA follows: TGTGCCACCAGTGATTCGCGACAGGGGGCGAGCACTGAAGCTTTCTTT. This chain uses TRBV24-1 with TRBJ1-1; TRBD1 aligns across 10 bases. The germline CDR1 and CDR2 sequences are KGHDR and SFDVKD. The CDR3 sequence is 16 residues long. With V trimmed by 2 bases and J by 4 bases, 6 bases remained unmatched.

The CDR3 loop reads CSVERGQGNTEAFF. CDR3 sequence (DNA): TGCAGCGTTGAGAGAGGACAGGGAAACACTGAAGCTTTCTTT. The rearrangement uses TRBV29-1 and TRBJ1-1; 8 bases line up with TRBD1. Germline V gene data show CDR1 as SQVTM and CDR2 as ANQGSEA. The J segment lost 2 bases and the V segment lost 3 bases, leaving 5 bases of the junction unmatched. The CDR3 runs 14 residues.

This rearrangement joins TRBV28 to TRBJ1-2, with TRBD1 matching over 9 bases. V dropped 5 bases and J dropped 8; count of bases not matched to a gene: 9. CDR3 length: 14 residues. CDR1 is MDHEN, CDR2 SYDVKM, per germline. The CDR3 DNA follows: TGTGCCAGCAGTATCCGGGACAGGGTAAGAGGCTACACCTTC. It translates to CASSIRDRVRGYTF.

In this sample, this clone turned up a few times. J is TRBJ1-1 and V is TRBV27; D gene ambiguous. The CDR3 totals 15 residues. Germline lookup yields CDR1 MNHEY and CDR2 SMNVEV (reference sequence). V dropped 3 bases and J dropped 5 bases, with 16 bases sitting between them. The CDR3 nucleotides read TGTGCCAGCAGTTTGTCCCTTGGGGTAGGAACTGAAGCTTTCTTT. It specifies CASSLSLGVGTEAFF.

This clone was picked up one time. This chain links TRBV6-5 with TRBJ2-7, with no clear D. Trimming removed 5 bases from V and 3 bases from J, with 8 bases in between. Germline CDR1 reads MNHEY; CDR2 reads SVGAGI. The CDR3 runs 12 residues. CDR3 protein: CASSRYDYEQYF. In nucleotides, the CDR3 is TGTGCCAGCAGTCGCTACGACTACGAGCAGTACTTC.